This T cell receptor beta chain was sequenced during a study of T cell repertoires in cytomegalovirus infection. Study-wide context: Epitope selection comprised recently identified HLA-C-restricted CMV epitopes and well-studied HLA-B-restricted CMV epitopes. Both a matching HLA type and CMV infection were indicated by public TCR beta signatures. Study findings and constraints: Within the response measured ex vivo, HLA-C-restricted CMV-specific TCR beta clonotypes were dominant.

CDR3 length equals 13 residues. Germline values: CDR1 SGHVT, CDR2 SQSDAQ. Notes on this clonotype: The antigen is not known. A much larger clonotype is one base distant, so this may be a read error.

MiXCR, run by TCRdb on the reads, gives a single entry per CDR3 protein. Here the sample spans some 920,000 distinct CDR3 sequences, around 32% being singletons. V usage is TRBV7-4 and J usage is TRBJ1-5; D perhaps matches TRBD1 (5 bases). Material: cultured CD8+ T cells from PBMCs, obtained from culture after CMV antigen stimulation. The sequence was collected from a human donor in good health (CMV status not recorded). Some clones in this sample may be carry-over from other donors' samples. The CDR3 here is CTSSRDSPEPQHF. The DNA for the CDR3 is TGTACCAGCAGCCGAGACAGTCCAGAGCCCCAGCATTTT.